This TCR beta chain is from a study of STAT5B mutations in CD4+ large granular lymphocyte leukemia. Study outcomes and limitations: No patients shared main leukemic clonotypes, though about 24% appeared at low frequency elsewhere.

As to this clone: The antigen remains undetermined.

Data came from immunoSEQ multiplex PCR; TCRdb stores just in-frame clones and leaves some out. This repertoire shows about 32,000 clones, approximately 86% found once; its top ten account for roughly 4.4%. Germline lookup yields CDR1 SGHRS and CDR2 YFSETQ. V lost 2 bases and J lost 3; bases outside the gene matches: 3. CDR3 length: 15 residues. This chain connects TRBV5-1 to TRBJ2-2, with TRBD2 identical over 8 bases. The source material was CD4+ T cells from blood buffy coats. The sequence derives from a human donor in good health. The DNA of the CDR3 is TGCGCCAGCAGCTTAGCGGGGGCGGACACCGGGGAGCTGTTTTTT. Translating it yields CASSLAGADTGELFF. The whole variable domain, filled in from reference TRBV5-1 and TRBJ2-2, reads KAGVTQTPRYLIKTRGQQVTLSCSPISGHRSVSWYQQTPGQGLQFLFEYFSETQRNKGNFPGRFSGRQFSNSRSEMNVSTLELGDSALYLCASSLAGADTGELFFGEGSRLTVL.